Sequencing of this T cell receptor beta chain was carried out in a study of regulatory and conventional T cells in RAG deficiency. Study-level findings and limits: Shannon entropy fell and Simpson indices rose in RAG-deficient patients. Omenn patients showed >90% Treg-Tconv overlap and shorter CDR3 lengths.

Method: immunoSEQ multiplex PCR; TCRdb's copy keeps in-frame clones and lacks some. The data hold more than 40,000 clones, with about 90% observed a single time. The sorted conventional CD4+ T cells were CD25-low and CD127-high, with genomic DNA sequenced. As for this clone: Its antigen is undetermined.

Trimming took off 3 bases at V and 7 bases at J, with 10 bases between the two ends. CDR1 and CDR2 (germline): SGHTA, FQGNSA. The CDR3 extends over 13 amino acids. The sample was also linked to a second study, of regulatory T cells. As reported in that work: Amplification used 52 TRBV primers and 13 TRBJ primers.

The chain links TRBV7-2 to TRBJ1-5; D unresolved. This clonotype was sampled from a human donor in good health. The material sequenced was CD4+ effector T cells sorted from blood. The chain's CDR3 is CASSLHQGQPQHF. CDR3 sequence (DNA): TGTGCCAGCAGCTTGCACCAAGGACAGCCCCAGCATTTT.